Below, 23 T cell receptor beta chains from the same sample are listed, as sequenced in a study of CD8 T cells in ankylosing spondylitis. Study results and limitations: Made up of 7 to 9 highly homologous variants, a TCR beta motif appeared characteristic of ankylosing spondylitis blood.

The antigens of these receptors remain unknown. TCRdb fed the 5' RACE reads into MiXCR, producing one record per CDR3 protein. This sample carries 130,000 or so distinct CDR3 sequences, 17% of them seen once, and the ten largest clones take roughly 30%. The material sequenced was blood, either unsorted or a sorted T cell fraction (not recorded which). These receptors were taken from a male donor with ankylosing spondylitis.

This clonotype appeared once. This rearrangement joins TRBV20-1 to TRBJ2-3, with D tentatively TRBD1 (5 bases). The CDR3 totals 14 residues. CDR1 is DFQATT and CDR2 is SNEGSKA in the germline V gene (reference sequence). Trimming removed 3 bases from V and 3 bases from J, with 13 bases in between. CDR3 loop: CSASQGALTDTQYF. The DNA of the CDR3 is TGCAGTGCTAGCCAGGGCGCTCTAACAGATACGCAGTATTTT.

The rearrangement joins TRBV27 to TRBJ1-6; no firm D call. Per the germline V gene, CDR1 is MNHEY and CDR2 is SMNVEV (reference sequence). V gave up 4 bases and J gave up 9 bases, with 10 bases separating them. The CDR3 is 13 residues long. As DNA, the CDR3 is TGTGCCAGCAGTTCAAACCGAATTTCACCCCTCCACTTT. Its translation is CASSSNRISPLHF.

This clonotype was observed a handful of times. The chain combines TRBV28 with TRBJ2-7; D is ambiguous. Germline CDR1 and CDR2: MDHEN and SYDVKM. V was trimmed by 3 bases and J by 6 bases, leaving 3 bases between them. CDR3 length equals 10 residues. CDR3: CASSFVEQYF. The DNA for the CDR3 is TGTGCCAGCAGTTTCGTCGAGCAGTACTTC.

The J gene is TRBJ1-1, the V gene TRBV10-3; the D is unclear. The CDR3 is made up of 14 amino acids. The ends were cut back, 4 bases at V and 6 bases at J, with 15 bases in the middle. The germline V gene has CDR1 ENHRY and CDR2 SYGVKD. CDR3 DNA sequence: TGTGCCATCAGTGCATTCCAGGAGATGTCTGAAGCTTTCTTT. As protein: CAISAFQEMSEAFF.

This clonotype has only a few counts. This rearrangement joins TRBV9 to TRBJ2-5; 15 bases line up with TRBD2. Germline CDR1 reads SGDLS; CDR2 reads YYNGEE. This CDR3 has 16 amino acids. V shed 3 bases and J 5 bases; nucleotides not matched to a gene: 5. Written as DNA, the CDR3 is TGTGCCAGCAGCGAGTGGGGACTAGCGGGAGGTGAGACCCAGTACTTC. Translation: CASSEWGLAGGETQYF.

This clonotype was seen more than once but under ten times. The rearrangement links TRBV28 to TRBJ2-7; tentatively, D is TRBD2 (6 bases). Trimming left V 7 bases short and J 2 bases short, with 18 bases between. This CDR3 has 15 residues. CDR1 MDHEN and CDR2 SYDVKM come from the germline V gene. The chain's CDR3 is CASNPMGRGPYEQYF. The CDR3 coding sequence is TGTGCCAGCAACCCAATGGGGCGGGGCCCCTACGAGCAGTACTTC. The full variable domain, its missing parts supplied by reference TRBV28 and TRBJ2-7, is DVKVTQSSRYLVKRTGEKVFLECVQDMDHENMFWYRQDPGLGLRLIYFSYDVKMKEKGDIPEGYSVSREKKERFSLILESASTNQTSMYLCASNPMGRGPYEQYFGPGTRLTVT.

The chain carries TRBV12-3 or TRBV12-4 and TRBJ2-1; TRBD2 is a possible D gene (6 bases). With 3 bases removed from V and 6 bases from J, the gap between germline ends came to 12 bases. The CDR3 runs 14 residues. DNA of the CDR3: TGTGCCAGCAGTTTGACCGCGGGAAGCAATGAGCAGTTCTTC. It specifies CASSLTAGSNEQFF.

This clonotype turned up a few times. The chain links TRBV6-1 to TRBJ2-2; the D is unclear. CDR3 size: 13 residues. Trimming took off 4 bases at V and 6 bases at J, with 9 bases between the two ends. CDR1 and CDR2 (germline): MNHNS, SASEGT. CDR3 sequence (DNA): TGTGCCAGCAGTGTTAATCGGGCCGGGGAGCTGTTTTTT. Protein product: CASSVNRAGELFF.

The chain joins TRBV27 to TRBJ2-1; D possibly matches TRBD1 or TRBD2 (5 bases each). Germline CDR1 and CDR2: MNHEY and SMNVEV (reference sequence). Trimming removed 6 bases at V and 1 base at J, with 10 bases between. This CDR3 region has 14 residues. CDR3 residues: CASRGEYSYNEQFF. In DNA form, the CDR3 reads TGTGCCAGCAGGGGGGAGTATTCCTACAATGAGCAGTTCTTC.

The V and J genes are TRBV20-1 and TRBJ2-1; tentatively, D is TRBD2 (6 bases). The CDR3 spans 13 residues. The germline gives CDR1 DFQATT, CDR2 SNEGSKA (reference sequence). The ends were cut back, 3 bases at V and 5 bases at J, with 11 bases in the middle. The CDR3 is CSASTSLHNEQFF. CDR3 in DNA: TGCAGTGCTAGTACTAGCTTGCACAATGAGCAGTTCTTC.

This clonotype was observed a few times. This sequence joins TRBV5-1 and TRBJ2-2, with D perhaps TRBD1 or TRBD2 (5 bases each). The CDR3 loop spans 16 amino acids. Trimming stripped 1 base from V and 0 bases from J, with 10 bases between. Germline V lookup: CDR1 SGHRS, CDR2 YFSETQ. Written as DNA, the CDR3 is TGCGCCAGCAGCTTGTTGTGGGACCCGAACACCGGGGAGCTGTTTTTT. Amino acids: CASSLLWDPNTGELFF.

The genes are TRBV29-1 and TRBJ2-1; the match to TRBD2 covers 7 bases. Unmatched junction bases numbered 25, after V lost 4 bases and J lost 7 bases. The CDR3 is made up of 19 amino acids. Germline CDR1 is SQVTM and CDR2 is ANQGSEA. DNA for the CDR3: TGCAGCGTTGGTGACGTGGGGGTGGGCTACGCGGGAGCGCTGAATGAGCAGTTCTTC. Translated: CSVGDVGVGYAGALNEQFF.

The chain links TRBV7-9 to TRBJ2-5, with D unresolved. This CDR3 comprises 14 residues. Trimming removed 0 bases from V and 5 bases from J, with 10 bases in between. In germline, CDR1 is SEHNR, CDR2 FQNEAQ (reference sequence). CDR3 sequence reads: CASSLALGWETQYF. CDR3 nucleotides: TGTGCCAGCAGCTTAGCCCTGGGGTGGGAGACCCAGTACTTC.

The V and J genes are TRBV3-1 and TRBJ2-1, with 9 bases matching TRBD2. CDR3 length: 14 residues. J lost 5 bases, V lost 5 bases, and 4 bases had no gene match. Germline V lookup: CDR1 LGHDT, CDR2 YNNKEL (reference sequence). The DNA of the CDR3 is TGTGCCAGCAGCTTGAGACTAGCGGACAATGAGCAGTTCTTC. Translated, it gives CASSLRLADNEQFF.

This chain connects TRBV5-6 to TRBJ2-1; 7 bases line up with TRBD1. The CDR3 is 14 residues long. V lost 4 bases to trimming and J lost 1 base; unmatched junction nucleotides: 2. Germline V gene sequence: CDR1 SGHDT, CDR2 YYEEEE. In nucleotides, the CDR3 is TGTGCCAGCAGCGACAGGGAATCCTACAATGAGCAGTTCTTC. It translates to CASSDRESYNEQFF.

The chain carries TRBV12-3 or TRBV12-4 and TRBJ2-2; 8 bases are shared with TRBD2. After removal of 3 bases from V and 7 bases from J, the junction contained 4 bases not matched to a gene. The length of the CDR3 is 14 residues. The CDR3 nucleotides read TGTGCCAGCAGTTTCGCCGGGAGGGGCGGGGAGCTGTTTTTT. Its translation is CASSFAGRGGELFF.

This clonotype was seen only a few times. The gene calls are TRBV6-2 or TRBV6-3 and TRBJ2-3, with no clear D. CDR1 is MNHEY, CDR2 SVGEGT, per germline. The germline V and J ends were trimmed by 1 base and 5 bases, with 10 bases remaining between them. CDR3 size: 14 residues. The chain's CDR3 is CASSYWALKDTQYF. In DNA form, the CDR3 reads TGTGCCAGCAGTTACTGGGCCCTTAAAGATACGCAGTATTTT.

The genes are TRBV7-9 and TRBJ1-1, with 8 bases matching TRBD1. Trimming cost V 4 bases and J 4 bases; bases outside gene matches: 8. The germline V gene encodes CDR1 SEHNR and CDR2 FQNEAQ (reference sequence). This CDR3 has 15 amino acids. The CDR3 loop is CASSWHLQGGTEAFF. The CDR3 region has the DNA TGTGCCAGCAGCTGGCACCTACAGGGGGGCACTGAAGCTTTCTTT. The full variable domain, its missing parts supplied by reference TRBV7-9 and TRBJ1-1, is DTGVSQNPRHKITKRGQNVTFRCDPISEHNRLYWYRQTLGQGPEFLTYFQNEAQLEKSRLLSDRFSAERPKGSFSTLEIQRTEQGDSAMYLCASSWHLQGGTEAFFGQGTRLTVV.

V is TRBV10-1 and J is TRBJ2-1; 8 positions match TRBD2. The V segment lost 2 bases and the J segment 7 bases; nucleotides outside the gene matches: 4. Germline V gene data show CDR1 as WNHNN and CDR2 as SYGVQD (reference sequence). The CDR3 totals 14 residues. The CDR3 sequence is CASSERGLENEQFF. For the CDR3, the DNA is TGCGCCAGCAGTGAGAGGGGACTAGAGAATGAGCAGTTCTTC.

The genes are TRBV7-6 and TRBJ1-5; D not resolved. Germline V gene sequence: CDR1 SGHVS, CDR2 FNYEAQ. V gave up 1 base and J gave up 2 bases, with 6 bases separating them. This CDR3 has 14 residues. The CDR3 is CASSLGPRNQPQHF. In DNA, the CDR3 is TGTGCCAGCAGCTTAGGTCCACGCAATCAGCCCCAGCATTTT.

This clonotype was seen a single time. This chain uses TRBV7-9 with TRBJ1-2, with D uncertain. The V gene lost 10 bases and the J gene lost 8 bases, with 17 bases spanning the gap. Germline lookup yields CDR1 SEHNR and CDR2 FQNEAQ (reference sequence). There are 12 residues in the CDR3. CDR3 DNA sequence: TGTGCCACGCGAAGGGAGGATGCGGGCTACACCTTC. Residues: CATRREDAGYTF.

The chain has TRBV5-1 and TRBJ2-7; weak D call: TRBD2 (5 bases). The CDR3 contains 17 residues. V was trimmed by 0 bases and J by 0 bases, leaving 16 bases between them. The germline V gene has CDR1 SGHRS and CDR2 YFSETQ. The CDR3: CASSLGGLATSSYEQYF. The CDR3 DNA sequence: TGCGCCAGCAGCTTGGGTGGTTTAGCGACGAGCTCCTACGAGCAGTACTTC. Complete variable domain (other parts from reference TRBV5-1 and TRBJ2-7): KAGVTQTPRYLIKTRGQQVTLSCSPISGHRSVSWYQQTPGQGLQFLFEYFSETQRNKGNFPGRFSGRQFSNSRSEMNVSTLELGDSALYLCASSLGGLATSSYEQYFGPGTRLTVT.

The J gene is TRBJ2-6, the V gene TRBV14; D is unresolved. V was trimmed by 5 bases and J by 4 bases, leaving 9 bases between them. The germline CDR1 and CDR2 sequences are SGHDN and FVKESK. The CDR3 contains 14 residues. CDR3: CASSNNRGANVLTF. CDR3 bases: TGTGCCAGCAGCAATAACAGAGGGGCCAACGTCCTGACTTTC.